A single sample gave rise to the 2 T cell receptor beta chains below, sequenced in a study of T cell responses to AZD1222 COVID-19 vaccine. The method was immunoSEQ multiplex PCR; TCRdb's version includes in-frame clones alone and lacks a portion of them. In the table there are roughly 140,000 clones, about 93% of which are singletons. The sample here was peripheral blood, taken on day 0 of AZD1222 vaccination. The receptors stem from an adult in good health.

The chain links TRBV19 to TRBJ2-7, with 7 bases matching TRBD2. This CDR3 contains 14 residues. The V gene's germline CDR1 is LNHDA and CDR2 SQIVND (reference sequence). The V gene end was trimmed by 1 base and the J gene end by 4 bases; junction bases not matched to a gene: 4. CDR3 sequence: CASSIGTRGYEQYF. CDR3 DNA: TGTGCCAGTAGTATAGGGACTAGAGGATACGAGCAGTACTTC.

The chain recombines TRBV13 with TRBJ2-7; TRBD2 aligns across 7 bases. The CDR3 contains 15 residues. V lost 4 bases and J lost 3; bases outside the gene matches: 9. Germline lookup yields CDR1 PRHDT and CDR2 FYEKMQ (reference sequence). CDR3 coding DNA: TGTGCCAGCAGCTCAGGGCCTAGCGGACACTACGAGCAGTACTTC. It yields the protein CASSSGPSGHYEQYF.